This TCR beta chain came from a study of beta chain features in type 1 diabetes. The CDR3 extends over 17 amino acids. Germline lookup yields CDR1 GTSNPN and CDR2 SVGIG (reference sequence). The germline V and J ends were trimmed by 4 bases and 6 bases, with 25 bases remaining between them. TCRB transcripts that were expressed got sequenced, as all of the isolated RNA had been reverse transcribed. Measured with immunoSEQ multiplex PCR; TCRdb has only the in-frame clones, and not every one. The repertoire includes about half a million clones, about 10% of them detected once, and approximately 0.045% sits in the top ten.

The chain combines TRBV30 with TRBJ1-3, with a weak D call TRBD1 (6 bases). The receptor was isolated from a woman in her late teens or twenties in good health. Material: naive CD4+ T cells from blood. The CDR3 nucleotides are TGTGCCTGGAATTCATTCCGGGACACATATCAGGCAAACACCATATATTTT. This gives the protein CAWNSFRDTYQANTIYF.